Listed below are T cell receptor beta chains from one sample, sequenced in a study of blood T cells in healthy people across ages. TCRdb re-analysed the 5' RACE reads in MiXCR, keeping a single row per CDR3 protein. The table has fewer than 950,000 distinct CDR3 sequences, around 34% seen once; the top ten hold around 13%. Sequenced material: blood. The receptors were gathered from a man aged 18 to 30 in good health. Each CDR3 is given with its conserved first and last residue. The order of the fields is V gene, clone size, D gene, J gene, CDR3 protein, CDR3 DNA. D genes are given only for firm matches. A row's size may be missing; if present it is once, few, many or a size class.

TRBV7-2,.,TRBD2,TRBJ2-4,CASSLTSGENIQYF,TGTGCCAGCAGCCTAACTAGCGGGGAAAACATTCAGTACTTC
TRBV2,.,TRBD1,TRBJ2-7,CASRRPDRAYEQYF,TGTGCCAGCAGACGACCAGACAGGGCCTACGAGCAGTACTTC
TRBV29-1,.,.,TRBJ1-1,CSGARGGTEAFF,TGCAGCGGCGCCAGGGGTGGCACTGAAGCTTTCTTT
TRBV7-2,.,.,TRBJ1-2,CASSLADRPDYGYTF,TGTGCCAGCAGCCTGGCCGACAGGCCGGACTATGGCTACACCTTC
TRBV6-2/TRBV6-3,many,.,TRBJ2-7,CASSPDTNFYEQYF,TGTGCCAGCAGTCCGGACACAAACTTCTACGAGCAGTACTTC
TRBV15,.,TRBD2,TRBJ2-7,CATSPRGDYSYEQYF,TGTGCCACCAGCCCCCGGGGGGACTACTCCTACGAGCAGTACTTC
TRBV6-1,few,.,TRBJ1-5,CASGLGENNQPQHF,TGTGCCAGCGGTCTGGGTGAGAACAATCAGCCCCAGCATTTT
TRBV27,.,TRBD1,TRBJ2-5,CASSKDRGRFVTQYF,TGTGCCAGCAGCAAGGACAGGGGGCGTTTTGTGACCCAGTACTTC
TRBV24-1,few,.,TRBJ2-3,CATSGGQGRTDTQYF,TGTGCCACCAGTGGGGGGCAGGGCAGAACAGATACGCAGTATTTT
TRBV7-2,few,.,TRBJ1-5,CASSLETAGNQPQHF,TGTGCCAGCAGCTTAGAGACCGCCGGCAATCAGCCCCAGCATTTT
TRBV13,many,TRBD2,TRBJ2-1,CASSRRTSTDNEQFF,TGTGCCAGCAGCCGAAGGACTAGCACGGACAATGAGCAGTTCTTC
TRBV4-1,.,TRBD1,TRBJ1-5,CASGQDLGTGVQPQHF,TGCGCCAGCGGCCAAGACCTCGGGACAGGGGTCCAGCCCCAGCATTTT
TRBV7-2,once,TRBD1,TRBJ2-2,CASRRAGGSGELFF,TGTGCCAGCAGGCGGGCAGGGGGCAGCGGGGAGCTGTTTTTT
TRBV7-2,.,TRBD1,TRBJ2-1,CAGSLGAGGASYNEQFF,TGTGCCGGCAGCTTAGGGGCAGGGGGCGCATCCTACAATGAGCAGTTCTTC
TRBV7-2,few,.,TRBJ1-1,CASSTGPSNTEAFF,TGTGCCAGCAGCACGGGACCGTCGAACACTGAAGCTTTCTTT
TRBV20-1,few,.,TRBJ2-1,CSARSGLNEQFF,TGCAGTGCTAGATCCGGGCTCAATGAGCAGTTCTTC
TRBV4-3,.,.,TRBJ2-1,CASSQEQPGLYNERFF,TGCGCCAGCAGCCAAGAACAACCGGGACTCTACAATGAGCGGTTCTTC
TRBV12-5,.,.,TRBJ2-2,CASLGRDKNTGELFF,TGTGCTAGTCTCGGGCGGGACAAGAACACCGGGGAGCTGTTTTTT
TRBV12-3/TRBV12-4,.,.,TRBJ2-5,CASSSLPTAIQETQYF,TGTGCCAGCAGTTCCCTCCCCACAGCCATCCAAGAGACCCAGTACTTC
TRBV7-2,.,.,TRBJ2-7,CASSLNPGPSYEQYF,TGTGCCAGCAGCCTGAATCCGGGACCCTCCTACGAGCAGTACTTC